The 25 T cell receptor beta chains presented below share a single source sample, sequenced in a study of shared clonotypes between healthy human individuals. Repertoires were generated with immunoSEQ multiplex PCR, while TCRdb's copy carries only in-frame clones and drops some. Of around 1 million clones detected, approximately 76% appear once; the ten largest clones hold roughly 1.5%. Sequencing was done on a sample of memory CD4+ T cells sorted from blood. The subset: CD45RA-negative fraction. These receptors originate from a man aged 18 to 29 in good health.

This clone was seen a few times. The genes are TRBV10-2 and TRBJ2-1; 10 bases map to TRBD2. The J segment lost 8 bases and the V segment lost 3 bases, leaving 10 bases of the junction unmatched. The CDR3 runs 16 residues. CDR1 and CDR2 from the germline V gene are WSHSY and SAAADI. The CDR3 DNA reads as TGCGCCAGCAGTGACGAAGCGGGAGGGCCTGGCGATGAGCAGTTCTTC. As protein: CASSDEAGGPGDEQFF.

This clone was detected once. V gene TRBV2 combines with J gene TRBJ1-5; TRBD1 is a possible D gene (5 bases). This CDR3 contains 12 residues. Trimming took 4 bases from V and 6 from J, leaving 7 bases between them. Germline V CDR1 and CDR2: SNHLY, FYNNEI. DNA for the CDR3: TGTGCCAGCAGTGCAGGGACTCAGCCCCAGCATTTT. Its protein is CASSAGTQPQHF.

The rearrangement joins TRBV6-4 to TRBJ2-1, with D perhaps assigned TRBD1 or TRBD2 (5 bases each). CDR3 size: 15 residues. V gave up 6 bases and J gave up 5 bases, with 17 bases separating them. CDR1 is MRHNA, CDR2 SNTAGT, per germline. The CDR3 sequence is CASRARPTGHNEQFF. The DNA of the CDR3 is TGTGCCAGCAGAGCCAGGCCTACGGGACACAATGAGCAGTTCTTC.

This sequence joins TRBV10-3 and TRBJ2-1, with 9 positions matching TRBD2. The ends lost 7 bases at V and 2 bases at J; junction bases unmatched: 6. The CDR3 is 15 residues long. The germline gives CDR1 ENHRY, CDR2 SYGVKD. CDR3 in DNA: TGTGCCATCATGGAGGGCGGGGGGGCCTACAATGAGCAGTTCTTC. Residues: CAIMEGGGAYNEQFF.

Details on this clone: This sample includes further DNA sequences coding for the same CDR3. In DNA form, the CDR3 reads TGTGCCAGCTCACCAGGGACGGCTAATCAGCCCCAGCATTTT. It yields the protein CASSPGTANQPQHF. The rearrangement joins TRBV18 to TRBJ1-5; possible D gene TRBD1, 5 bases. Trimming removed 2 bases from V and 4 bases from J, with 9 bases in between. Germline V gene data show CDR1 as KGHSH and CDR2 as LQKENI. CDR3 size: 14 residues.

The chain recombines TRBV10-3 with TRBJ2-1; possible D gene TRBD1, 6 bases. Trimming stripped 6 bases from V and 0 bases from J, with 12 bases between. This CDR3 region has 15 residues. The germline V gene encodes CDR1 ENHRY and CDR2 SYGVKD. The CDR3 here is CAISNRDISYNEQFF. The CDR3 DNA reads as TGTGCCATCAGCAATCGGGACATCTCCTACAATGAGCAGTTCTTC.

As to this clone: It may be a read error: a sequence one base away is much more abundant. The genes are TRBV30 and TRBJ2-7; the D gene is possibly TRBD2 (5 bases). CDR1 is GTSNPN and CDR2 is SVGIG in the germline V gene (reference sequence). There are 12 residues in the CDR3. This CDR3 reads CAWSRGSYKQYF. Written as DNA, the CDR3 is TGTGCCTGGAGTCGGGGTTCCTACAAGCAGTACTTC.

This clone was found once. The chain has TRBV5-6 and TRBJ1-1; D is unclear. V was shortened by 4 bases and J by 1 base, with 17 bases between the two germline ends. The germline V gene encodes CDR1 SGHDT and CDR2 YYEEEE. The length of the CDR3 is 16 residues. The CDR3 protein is CASSPLRALGNTEAFF. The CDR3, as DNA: TGTGCCAGCAGCCCCCTGCGGGCATTGGGGAACACTGAAGCTTTCTTT.

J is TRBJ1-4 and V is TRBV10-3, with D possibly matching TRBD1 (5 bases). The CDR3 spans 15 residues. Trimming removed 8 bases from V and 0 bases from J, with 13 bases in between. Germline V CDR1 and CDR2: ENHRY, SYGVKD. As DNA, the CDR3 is TGTGCCATCGCCGAGGGGCCCGCAACTAATGAAAAACTGTTTTTT. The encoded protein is CAIAEGPATNEKLFF.

CDR3 sequence reads: CASSIGGLGAKNIQYF. The CDR3 coding sequence is TGTGCCAGTAGTATAGGGGGCCTGGGAGCCAAAAACATTCAGTACTTC. This sequence joins TRBV19 and TRBJ2-4; D perhaps matches TRBD1 (5 bases). V was trimmed by 1 base and J by 0 bases, leaving 10 bases between them. Germline values: CDR1 LNHDA, CDR2 SQIVND (reference sequence). This CDR3 region has 16 residues.

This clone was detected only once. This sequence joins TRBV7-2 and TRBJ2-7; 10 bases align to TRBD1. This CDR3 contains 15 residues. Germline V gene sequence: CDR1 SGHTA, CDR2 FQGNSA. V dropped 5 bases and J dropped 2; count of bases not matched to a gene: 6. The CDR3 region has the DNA TGTGCCAGCAGCCGAGGTGGGACAGGGGCCTACGAGCAGTACTTC. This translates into CASSRGGTGAYEQYF. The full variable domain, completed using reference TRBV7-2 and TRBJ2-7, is GAGVSQSPSNKVTEKGKDVELRCDPISGHTALYWYRQSLGQGLEFLIYFQGNSAPDKSGLPSDRFSAERTGGSVSTLTIQRTQQEDSAVYLCASSRGGTGAYEQYFGPGTRLTVT.

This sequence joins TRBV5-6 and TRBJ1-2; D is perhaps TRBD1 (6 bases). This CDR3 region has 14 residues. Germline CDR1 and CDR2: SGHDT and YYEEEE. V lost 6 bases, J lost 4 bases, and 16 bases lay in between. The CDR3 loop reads CASTPGGGGYGYTF. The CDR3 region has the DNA TGTGCCAGCACCCCGGGAGGGGGAGGCTATGGCTACACCTTC.

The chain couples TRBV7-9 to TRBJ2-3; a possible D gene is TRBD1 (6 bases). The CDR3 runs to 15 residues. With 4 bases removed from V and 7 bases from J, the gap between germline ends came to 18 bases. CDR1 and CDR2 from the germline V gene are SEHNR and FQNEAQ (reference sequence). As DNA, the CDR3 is TGTGCCAGCAGCTCACAGGGCCTCAAAGGGAATACGCAGTATTTT. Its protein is CASSSQGLKGNTQYF.

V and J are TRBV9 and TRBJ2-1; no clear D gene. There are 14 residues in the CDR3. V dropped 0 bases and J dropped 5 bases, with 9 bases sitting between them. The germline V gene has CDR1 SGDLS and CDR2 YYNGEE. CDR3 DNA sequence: TGTGCCAGCAGCGTAGAGATTTACGACAATGAGCAGTTCTTC. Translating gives CASSVEIYDNEQFF.

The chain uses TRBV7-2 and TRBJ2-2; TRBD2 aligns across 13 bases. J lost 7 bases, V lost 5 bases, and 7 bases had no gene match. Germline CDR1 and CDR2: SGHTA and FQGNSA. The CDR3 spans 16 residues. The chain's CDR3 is CASSMGLAGTGGELFF. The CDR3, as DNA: TGTGCCAGCAGCATGGGACTAGCGGGGACGGGCGGGGAGCTGTTTTTT.

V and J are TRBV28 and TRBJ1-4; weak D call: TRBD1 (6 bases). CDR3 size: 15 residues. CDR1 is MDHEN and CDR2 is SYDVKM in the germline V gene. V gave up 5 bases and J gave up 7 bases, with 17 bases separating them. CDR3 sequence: CASSPPTGYVEKLFF. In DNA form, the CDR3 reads TGTGCCAGCAGTCCCCCGACAGGTTACGTTGAAAAACTGTTTTTT.

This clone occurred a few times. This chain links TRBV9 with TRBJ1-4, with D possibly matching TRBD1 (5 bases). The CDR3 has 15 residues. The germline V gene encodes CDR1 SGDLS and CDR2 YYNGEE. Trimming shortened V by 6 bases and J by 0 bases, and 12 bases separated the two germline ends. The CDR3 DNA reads TGTGCCAGCACCGGTGGGGGGGCAACTAATGAAAAACTGTTTTTT. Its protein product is CASTGGGATNEKLFF.

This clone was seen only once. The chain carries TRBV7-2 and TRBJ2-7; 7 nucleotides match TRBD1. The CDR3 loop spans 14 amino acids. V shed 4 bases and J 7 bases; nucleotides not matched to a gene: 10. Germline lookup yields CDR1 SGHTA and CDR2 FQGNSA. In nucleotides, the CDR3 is TGTGCCAGCAGCTCCACAGGGGCGGTGAGTGAGCAGTACTTC. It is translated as CASSSTGAVSEQYF.

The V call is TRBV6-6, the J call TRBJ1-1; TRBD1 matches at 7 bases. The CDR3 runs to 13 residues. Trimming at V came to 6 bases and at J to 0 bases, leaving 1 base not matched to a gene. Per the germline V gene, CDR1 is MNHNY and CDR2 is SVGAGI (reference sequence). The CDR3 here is CASRTGMNTEAFF. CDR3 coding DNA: TGTGCCAGCAGGACAGGGATGAACACTGAAGCTTTCTTT.

The CDR3 coding sequence is TGTGCCATCAAAAGTGACGGGGGGGCAATAGGCACAGATACGCAGTATTTT. Protein: CAIKSDGGAIGTDTQYF. The V gene is TRBV10-3, the J gene TRBJ2-3; 8 positions match TRBD2. Germline CDR1 ENHRY, CDR2 SYGVKD. V lost 7 bases, J lost 1 base, and 13 bases stayed unmatched. The CDR3 is made up of 17 amino acids.

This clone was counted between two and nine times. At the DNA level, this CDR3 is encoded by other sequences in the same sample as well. The CDR3 sequence is CASSPRLAGGYEQYF. CDR3 coding DNA: TGTGCCAGCAGTCCCCGACTAGCGGGGGGGTACGAGCAGTACTTC. The rearrangement joins TRBV27 to TRBJ2-7; the match to TRBD2 covers 14 bases. Germline values: CDR1 MNHEY, CDR2 SMNVEV (reference sequence). The J segment lost 4 bases and the V segment lost 5 bases, leaving 4 bases of the junction unmatched. The CDR3 covers 15 residues.

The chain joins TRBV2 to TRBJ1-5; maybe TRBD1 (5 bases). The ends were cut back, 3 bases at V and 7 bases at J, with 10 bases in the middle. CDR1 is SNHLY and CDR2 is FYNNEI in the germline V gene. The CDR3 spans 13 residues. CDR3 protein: CASSEGEIQPQHF. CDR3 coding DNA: TGTGCCAGCAGTGAGGGGGAAATCCAGCCCCAGCATTTT.

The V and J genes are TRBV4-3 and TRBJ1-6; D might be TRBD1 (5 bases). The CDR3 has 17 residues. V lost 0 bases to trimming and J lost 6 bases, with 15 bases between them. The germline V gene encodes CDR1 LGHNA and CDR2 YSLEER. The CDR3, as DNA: TGCGCCAGCAGCCAAGACCAGGGAGGTTTAACTAATTCACCCCTCCACTTT. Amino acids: CASSQDQGGLTNSPLHF.

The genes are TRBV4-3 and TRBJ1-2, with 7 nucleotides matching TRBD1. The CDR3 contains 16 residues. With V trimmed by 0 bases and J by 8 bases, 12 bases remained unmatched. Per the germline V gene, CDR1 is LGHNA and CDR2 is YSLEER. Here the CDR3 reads CASSQDIDRVLTGYTF. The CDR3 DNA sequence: TGCGCCAGCAGCCAAGATATCGACAGGGTATTGACGGGCTACACCTTC.

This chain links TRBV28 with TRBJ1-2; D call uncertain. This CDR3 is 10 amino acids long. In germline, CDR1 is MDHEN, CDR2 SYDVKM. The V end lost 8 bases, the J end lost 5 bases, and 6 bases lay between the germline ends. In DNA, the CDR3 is TGTGCCAGCCACTATTATGGCTACACCTTC. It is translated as CASHYYGYTF.